This record concerns one T cell receptor (beta chain) sequence. Its antigen is as yet unknown. These data originate in a study of T cell clonotyping in hematopoietic cell transplantation. Study results and caveats: Recipient TCR diversity dropped after transplant; expanded clonotypes rose from day 30 to 180. Higher Inverse Simpson Index values in graft donor and pretransplant recipient predicted broader posttransplant TCR diversity.

Libraries were prepared by immunoSEQ multiplex PCR; TCRdb keeps only in-frame clonotypes and omits some of them. The table shows more than 65,000 clones, with around 94% occurring only once. Germline V gene data show CDR1 as MRHNA and CDR2 as SNTAGT. V dropped 0 bases and J dropped 7; count of bases not matched to a gene: 5. The CDR3 covers 17 residues. This TCR came from a man in his fifties in good health. Some clones in this sample may be carry-over from other donors' samples. Specimen: peripheral blood mononuclear cells. The chain joins TRBV6-4 to TRBJ2-1; 14 bases align to TRBD2. The CDR3 nucleotides are TGTGCCAGCAGTGACTCTTCGACTAGCGGGGGGGCAAATGAGCAGTTCTTC. Amino acid sequence: CASSDSSTSGGANEQFF.